This TCR beta chain was profiled in a study of Tregs in tolerant kidney transplant recipients. This clone was counted a single time. From germline, CDR1 is MGHDK and CDR2 SYGVNS. The CDR3 runs to 13 residues. V was cut by 5 bases and J by 5 bases, with 13 bases left in between. The repertoire was sequenced with immunoSEQ multiplex PCR; TCRdb's copy has only in-frame clones and lacks some. The data contain about 94,000 clones, 93% of them seen just once; the ten biggest clones take up about 0.45%. This receptor was taken from a human donor who received a combined kidney and bone marrow transplant. The specimen comprised CD4+ T cells from blood, sampled before the transplant. The chain links TRBV25-1 to TRBJ2-7, with D perhaps TRBD2 (6 bases). This CDR3 reads CASSLSGLNEQYF. The CDR3 bases are TGTGCCAGCAGTCTGAGCGGGCTTAACGAGCAGTACTTC.